This TCR beta chain originates from a study of identical twins. MiXCR was run by TCRdb on the 5' RACE reads, yielding one entry per CDR3 protein. The sample includes 700,000 or so distinct CDR3 sequences, approximately 22% of them seen just once. Study observations and caveats: Models underpredicted monozygotic twin sharing of out-of-frame TCR alpha. Fewer insertions were carried by abundant cord blood beta clonotypes, but none was seen in memory repertoires.

Germline V gene lookup returns CDR1 ENHRY and CDR2 SYGVKD. V shed 11 bases, J shed 6 bases, and the junction held 9 bases outside the gene matches. CDR3 length equals 12 residues. Notes on this clonotype: Its antigen is undetermined.

The same sample was also used in a study of T cells expressing NK-cell markers. That study adds: An anti-gamma-delta TCR antibody restricted sorting to alpha-beta TCR T cells in several experiments.

This receptor was taken from a young woman in good health. The sequenced sample consisted of PBMCs. The V call is TRBV10-3, the J call TRBJ1-2; 7 positions agree with TRBD1. DNA for the CDR3: TGTGCCGTTTCACTCCAGGGGGATGGCTACACCTTC. This sequence encodes CAVSLQGDGYTF.